Shown below are 24 T cell receptor beta chains from a single sample sequenced in a study of blood T cell repertoires in COVID-19. Sequencing was performed with immunoSEQ multiplex PCR; in TCRdb, only in-frame clones are kept and a portion is missing. The sample holds a few hundred thousand clones, around 83% seen once. The sample was peripheral blood. The receptor set was obtained from a woman aged 45-59 years with acute or convalescent COVID-19.

V gene TRBV5-1 combines with J gene TRBJ1-5; 9 bases agree with TRBD1. Germline CDR1 reads SGHRS; CDR2 reads YFSETQ. The V segment lost 10 bases and the J segment 0 bases; nucleotides outside the gene matches: 5. The CDR3 is 14 amino acids. CDR3 in amino acids: CAGNRGHSNQPQHF. In DNA, the CDR3 is TGCGCCGGCAACAGGGGGCATAGCAATCAGCCCCAGCATTTT.

The DNA of the CDR3 is TGTGCCAGCAGGAAGGGCGGGGGGGGCAACAATGAGCAGTTCTTC. Its translation: CASRKGGGGNNEQFF. The chain recombines TRBV7-2 with TRBJ2-1; TRBD2 aligns across 9 bases. The CDR3 is 15 amino acids. Losses at the gene ends were 6 bases for V and 5 bases for J; bases not matched to a gene: 8. CDR1 and CDR2 from the germline V gene are SGHTA and FQGNSA.

The count of this clone is one. The gene calls are TRBV19 and TRBJ1-5; weak D call: TRBD1 (5 bases). With 1 base removed from V and 2 bases from J, the gap between germline ends came to 18 bases. In germline, CDR1 is LNHDA, CDR2 SQIVND (reference sequence). The CDR3 has 18 residues. The DNA of the CDR3 is TGTGCCAGTAGTATAGGTGTAGGGGCCGTACGTGGCAATCAGCCCCAGCATTTT. Protein: CASSIGVGAVRGNQPQHF.

The chain employs TRBV14 and TRBJ2-5; TRBD2 might be the D (6 bases). The CDR3 is 15 amino acids. Germline V gene data show CDR1 as SGHDN and CDR2 as FVKESK. V shed 4 bases and J shed 1 base, with 13 bases lying between them. This CDR3 reads CASSRGLGPQETQYF. CDR3 bases: TGTGCCAGCAGCCGGGGACTGGGGCCCCAAGAGACCCAGTACTTC.

The chain uses TRBV7-8 and TRBJ2-1, with TRBD2 matching over 8 bases. This CDR3 is built from 16 residues. The junction had 9 bases not matched to a gene; V was cut back by 2 bases and J by 6 bases. Per the germline V gene, CDR1 is SGHVS and CDR2 is FQNEAQ. The CDR3 bases are TGTGCCAGCAGCTTACTTCCCGGGACTAGTGGCAATGAGCAGTTCTTC. It translates to CASSLLPGTSGNEQFF.

The chain is built from TRBV4-3 and TRBJ1-1, with TRBD1 matching over 8 bases. Per germline, CDR1 LGHNA and CDR2 YSLEER. V was pared by 4 bases and J by 8 bases, with 9 bases of the junction left unmatched. This CDR3 has 14 residues. The chain's CDR3 is CASSRDGQGQEAFF. The CDR3 coding sequence is TGCGCCAGCAGCCGGGATGGACAGGGCCAGGAAGCTTTCTTT.

The rearrangement joins TRBV5-8 to TRBJ2-1, with 12 bases lining up with TRBD2. CDR1 and CDR2 from the germline V gene are SGHTS and YDEGEE. V was clipped by 4 bases and J by 5 bases; unmatched bases: 10. The CDR3 is 17 residues long. CDR3 DNA sequence: TGTGCCAGCAGCCCCCCCCCGGGACTAGCGGGCCACAATGAGCAGTTCTTC. Translating gives CASSPPPGLAGHNEQFF.

As regards this clone: Other DNA sequences in this sample translate to the same CDR3. The rearrangement uses TRBV30 and TRBJ1-5; no clear D. Germline V gene lookup returns CDR1 GTSNPN and CDR2 SVGIG (reference sequence). There are 13 residues in the CDR3. V was trimmed by 2 bases and J by 0 bases, leaving 5 bases between them. CDR3 loop: CAWSRDSNQPQHF. CDR3 bases: TGTGCCTGGAGTCGGGATAGCAATCAGCCCCAGCATTTT.

The chain uses TRBV6-1 and TRBJ2-1, with 9 bases lining up with TRBD2. Germline lookup yields CDR1 MNHNS and CDR2 SASEGT. V shed 4 bases and J 4 bases; nucleotides not matched to a gene: 8. The CDR3 consists of 16 residues. DNA for the CDR3: TGTGCCAGCAGTGTCTCACTAGCGGGCGAGTACAATGAGCAGTTCTTC. This gives the protein CASSVSLAGEYNEQFF.

The chain links TRBV15 to TRBJ1-5, with 10 bases matching TRBD1. V lost 3 bases to trimming and J lost 7 bases; unmatched junction nucleotides: 9. CDR1 LNHNV and CDR2 YYDKDF come from the germline V gene (reference sequence). CDR3 length: 16 residues. The CDR3 is CATSRERTGGNQPQHF. Here the CDR3 DNA reads TGTGCCACCAGCAGGGAAAGGACAGGGGGAAACCAGCCCCAGCATTTT.

V usage is TRBV10-3 and J usage is TRBJ1-1, with 9 bases matching TRBD1. CDR3 length: 13 amino acids. Germline-derived CDR1 and CDR2 are ENHRY and SYGVKD. The V gene end was trimmed by 6 bases and the J gene end by 5 bases; junction bases not matched to a gene: 4. In DNA form, the CDR3 reads TGTGCCATCAGGGGACAGGGCATGACTGAAGCTTTCTTT. This sequence encodes CAIRGQGMTEAFF.

V is TRBV4-1 and J is TRBJ1-2, with a weak D call TRBD1 (6 bases). The V gene's germline CDR1 is MGHRA and CDR2 YSYEKL. The CDR3 covers 19 residues. V lost 1 base and J 5 bases, leaving 26 bases between the germline ends. The CDR3 DNA follows: TGCGCCAGCAGCCAAGGCGATGGAAAGGCAGGCAGGGGATTATATGGCTACACCTTC. It codes for CASSQGDGKAGRGLYGYTF.

This clone was recorded a few times. V is TRBV19 and J is TRBJ1-4; D call uncertain. CDR3 size: 15 residues. Germline V gives CDR1 LNHDA, CDR2 SQIVND (reference sequence). Trimming removed 7 bases from V and 0 bases from J, with 12 bases in between. CDR3 nucleotides: TGTGCCAGTACCCCCTCACAGACAACTAATGAAAAACTGTTTTTT. Translated, it gives CASTPSQTTNEKLFF. Combining the CDR3 with reference TRBV19 and TRBJ1-4 gives the whole variable domain DGGITQSPKYLFRKEGQNVTLSCEQNLNHDAMYWYRQDPGQGLRLIYYSQIVNDFQKGDIAEGYSVSREKKESFPLTVTSAQKNPTAFYLCASTPSQTTNEKLFFGSGTQLSVL.

J is TRBJ2-7 and V is TRBV5-1; 7 bases are shared with TRBD1. V trimming: 4 bases; J trimming: 5 bases; junction bases outside the gene matches: 12. The CDR3 loop spans 15 amino acids. Germline values: CDR1 SGHRS, CDR2 YFSETQ. The CDR3 sequence is CASSPLGDSGDEQYV. Here the CDR3 DNA reads TGCGCCAGCAGCCCACTGGGGGACAGTGGTGACGAGCAGTACGTC.

This chain connects TRBV27 to TRBJ1-2; D gene ambiguous. Germline loops: CDR1 MNHEY, CDR2 SMNVEV (reference sequence). Trimming removed 5 bases from V and 2 bases from J, with 15 bases in between. This CDR3 region has 15 residues. This CDR3 reads CASSITPSPNYGYTF. The DNA for the CDR3 is TGTGCCAGCAGTATCACACCCTCCCCCAACTATGGCTACACCTTC.

This clone occurred a few times. The V gene is TRBV7-8, the J gene TRBJ1-1, with 7 bases lining up with TRBD1. The CDR3 runs to 16 residues. Germline V gives CDR1 SGHVS, CDR2 FQNEAQ. V lost 5 bases, J lost 2 bases, and 11 bases stayed unmatched. The CDR3 here is CASSPRDRSLNTEAFF. CDR3 bases: TGTGCCAGCAGCCCCCGGGACAGATCTTTAAACACTGAAGCTTTCTTT.

The V and J genes are TRBV19 and TRBJ1-2; D remains ambiguous. This CDR3 is built from 13 residues. Trimming took off 5 bases at V and 5 bases at J, with 12 bases between the two ends. CDR1 and CDR2 (germline): LNHDA, SQIVND (reference sequence). The chain's CDR3 is CASSPGGLYGYTF. CDR3 nucleotides: TGTGCCAGTAGTCCAGGTGGTCTTTATGGCTACACCTTC.

This chain connects TRBV2 to TRBJ2-2; 8 nucleotides agree with TRBD2. V gave up 6 bases and J gave up 7 bases; unmatched junction bases: 10. The CDR3 sequence is 15 residues long. Germline lookup yields CDR1 SNHLY and CDR2 FYNNEI. The CDR3 sequence: CASRGLASRGGELFF. DNA of the CDR3: TGTGCCAGCAGAGGACTAGCAAGTAGGGGCGGGGAGCTGTTTTTT.

The rearrangement uses TRBV6-2 or TRBV6-3 and TRBJ1-1; D unresolved. CDR3 length: 14 amino acids. The ends were cut back, 6 bases at V and 0 bases at J, with 11 bases in the middle. From germline, CDR1 is MNHEY and CDR2 SVGEGT. The CDR3 protein is CASSRHSMNTEAFF. CDR3 in DNA: TGTGCCAGCAGCCGACATTCTATGAACACTGAAGCTTTCTTT.

This rearrangement joins TRBV7-8 to TRBJ2-5; 9 bases match TRBD1. CDR3 length: 16 residues. Germline V gene lookup returns CDR1 SGHVS and CDR2 FQNEAQ. Unmatched junction bases numbered 9, after V lost 5 bases and J lost 2 bases. The CDR3 nucleotides are TGTGCCAGCAGCCGAACAGGGACAGGGCTACAAGAGACCCAGTACTTC. Amino acids: CASSRTGTGLQETQYF.

V usage is TRBV6-5 and J usage is TRBJ2-7; D may be TRBD2 (5 bases). Germline V gene data show CDR1 as MNHEY and CDR2 as SVGAGI. The CDR3 runs 16 residues. Trimming shortened V by 0 bases and J by 9 bases, and 21 bases separated the two germline ends. CDR3 DNA sequence: TGTGCCAGCAGTTACTCGAAACCCGGTTTGGAGGAAGTGCAGTACTTC. It translates to CASSYSKPGLEEVQYF.

This clone turned up a few times. The chain recombines TRBV7-9 with TRBJ2-5; possible D gene TRBD2, 6 bases. This CDR3 comprises 15 residues. The ends were cut back, 5 bases at V and 7 bases at J, with 20 bases in the middle. Germline lookup yields CDR1 SEHNR and CDR2 FQNEAQ (reference sequence). The CDR3 coding sequence is TGTGCCAGCAGCGGGCCGGGACTCCAAACCGGGACCCAGTACTTC. This gives the protein CASSGPGLQTGTQYF.

V and J are TRBV3-1 (or the pseudogene TRBV3-2) and TRBJ1-2; 12 bases agree with TRBD1. The V gene end was trimmed by 6 bases and the J gene end by 4 bases; junction bases not matched to a gene: 3. Germline CDR1 and CDR2: LGHDT and YNNKEL (reference sequence). The CDR3 sequence is 14 residues long. As DNA, the CDR3 is TGTGCCAGCAGAGGGACAGGGGGCATCTATGGCTACACCTTC. The encoded protein is CASRGTGGIYGYTF.

The genes are TRBV14 and TRBJ1-1; 7 bases agree with TRBD1. Germline assignment: CDR1 SGHDN and CDR2 FVKESK. The CDR3 runs 13 residues. Unmatched junction bases numbered 0, after V lost 4 bases and J lost 1 base. CDR3 coding DNA: TGTGCCAGCAGCCGGGACAGGAACACTGAAGCTTTCTTT. Translating gives CASSRDRNTEAFF. Together with reference TRBV14 and TRBJ1-1, the CDR3 gives the full variable domain: EAGVTQFPSHSVIEKGQTVTLRCDPISGHDNLYWYRRVMGKEIKFLLHFVKESKQDESGMPNNRFLAERTGGTYSTLKVQPAELEDSGVYFCASSRDRNTEAFFGQGTRLTVV.